This record looks at one T cell receptor beta chain sequence and its context. Its antigen is unknown. The PCR ran on 60 Vbeta and 13 Jbeta primers. Sequencing was performed with immunoSEQ multiplex PCR; in TCRdb, only in-frame clones are kept and a portion is missing. The sample includes roughly 190,000 clones, over 70% seen only once; the top ten take approximately 1.8%. This specimen belongs to a study of cytomegalovirus exposure and HLA in healthy donors. General study findings and limits: Three CMV-associated chains proved CMV antigen-specific in vitro. For TCR beta chains, V- and J-gene trimming was later linked to a missense DCLRE1C variant. In a later analysis, at a false discovery rate of 0.05, roughly 17,000 TCR beta sequences matched HLA alleles.

Sequenced input: PBMCs. This sequence was found in a man in his forties in good health and CMV-seropositive.

DNA for the CDR3: TGTGCCAGCAGCTTAGGCGGGGGCCTAGACTATGGCTACACCTTC. Protein sequence: CASSLGGGLDYGYTF. The genes are TRBV7-2 and TRBJ1-2, with D possibly being TRBD1 (6 bases). CDR3 length: 15 amino acids. Per the germline V gene, CDR1 is SGHTA and CDR2 is FQGNSA. Trimming shortened V by 1 base and J by 3 bases, and 12 bases separated the two germline ends. The complete variable domain, with remaining parts taken from reference TRBV7-2 and TRBJ1-2, reads GAGVSQSPSNKVTEKGKDVELRCDPISGHTALYWYRQSLGQGLEFLIYFQGNSAPDKSGLPSDRFSAERTGGSVSTLTIQRTQQEDSAVYLCASSLGGGLDYGYTFGSGTRLTVV.